The rows below give T cell receptor beta chains drawn from one sample of a study of CD8+ T cells in alopecia areata. TCRdb keeps only in-frame clones here, not all; method: immunoSEQ multiplex PCR. This table holds around 200,000 clones, roughly 61% found once. Sequencing was performed on CD8+ T cells sorted from blood, taken at week 24, from a patient treated with tofacitinib. The origin of the receptors is a human donor with alopecia areata. CDR3s include the opening cysteine and the closing phenylalanine or tryptophan. The D gene is left open where the match is weak. Clone size appears in some rows only: once, few, many, or a class for an expanded clone.

. TRBJ1-5 . TRBV18 CASSPEQLSNQPQHF TGTGCCAGCTCACCAGAGCAGCTTAGCAATCAGCCCCAGCATTTT
. TRBJ2-5 . TRBV2 CASSLLSEQETQYF TGTGCCAGCAGCTTATTATCAGAACAAGAGACCCAGTACTTC
. TRBJ2-7 . TRBV30 CAWSVGGTYEQYF TGTGCCTGGAGTGTCGGAGGGACTTACGAGCAGTACTTC
TRBD1 TRBJ1-5 . TRBV5-6 CASSLGTGSQPQHF TGTGCCAGCAGCTTGGGGACAGGGTCTCAGCCCCAGCATTTT
. TRBJ1-2 . TRBV27 CASSPGANYGYTF TGTGCCAGCAGCCCAGGGGCCAACTATGGCTACACCTTC
TRBD2 TRBJ2-3 many TRBV4-2 CASSPGGPADTQYF TGTGCCAGCAGCCCGGGGGGGCCTGCAGATACGCAGTATTTT
. TRBJ1-2 . TRBV29-1 CSVVLAGYGYTF TGCAGCGTTGTCTTGGCGGGCTATGGCTACACCTTC
. TRBJ2-7 . TRBV30 CAWSVAAGTSAYEQYF TGTGCCTGGAGTGTAGCAGCCGGAACTTCTGCCTACGAGCAGTACTTC
. TRBJ2-5 . TRBV30 CAWSQNLYQETQYF TGTGCCTGGAGTCAAAATTTGTACCAAGAGACCCAGTACTTC
. TRBJ2-3 few TRBV7-9 CASSVLPQGDTQYF TGTGCCAGCAGCGTCCTCCCCCAAGGAGATACGCAGTATTTT
TRBD1 TRBJ2-3 . TRBV4-1 CASSHPKPGQASRDTQYF TGCGCCAGCAGCCATCCGAAACCGGGACAGGCCTCGAGAGATACGCAGTATTTT
. TRBJ2-1 . TRBV7-2 CASSLEVEQFF TGTGCCAGCAGCTTGGAAGTTGAGCAGTTCTTC
. TRBJ1-5 . TRBV6-5 CASSGMNQPQHF TGTGCCAGCAGTGGGATGAATCAGCCCCAGCATTTT
. TRBJ1-1 . TRBV27 CASSLFLGMNTEAFF TGTGCCAGCAGTTTATTTCTGGGGATGAACACTGAAGCTTTCTTT
. TRBJ2-5 . TRBV29-1 CSVTPPTSLETQYF TGCAGCGTTACCCCCCCCACTAGCTTGGAGACCCAGTACTTC
. TRBJ2-1 few TRBV15 CATSRDLGQGEGEQFF TGTGCCACCAGCAGAGATTTAGGGCAGGGGGAGGGTGAGCAGTTCTTC